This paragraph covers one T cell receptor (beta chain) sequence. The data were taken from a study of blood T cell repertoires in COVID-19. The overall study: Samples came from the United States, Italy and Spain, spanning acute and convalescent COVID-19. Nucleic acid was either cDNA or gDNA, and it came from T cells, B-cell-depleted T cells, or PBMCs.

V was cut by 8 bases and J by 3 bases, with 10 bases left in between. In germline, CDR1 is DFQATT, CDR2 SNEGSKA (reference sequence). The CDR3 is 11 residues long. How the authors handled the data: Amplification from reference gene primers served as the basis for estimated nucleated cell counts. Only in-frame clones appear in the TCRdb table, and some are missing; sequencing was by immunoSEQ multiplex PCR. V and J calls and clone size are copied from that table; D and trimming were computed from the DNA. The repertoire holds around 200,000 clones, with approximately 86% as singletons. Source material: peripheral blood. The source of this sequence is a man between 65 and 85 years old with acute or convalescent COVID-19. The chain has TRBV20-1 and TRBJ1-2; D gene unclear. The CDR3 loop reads CSPPNHYGYTF. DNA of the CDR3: TGCAGTCCCCCTAACCACTATGGCTACACCTTC.